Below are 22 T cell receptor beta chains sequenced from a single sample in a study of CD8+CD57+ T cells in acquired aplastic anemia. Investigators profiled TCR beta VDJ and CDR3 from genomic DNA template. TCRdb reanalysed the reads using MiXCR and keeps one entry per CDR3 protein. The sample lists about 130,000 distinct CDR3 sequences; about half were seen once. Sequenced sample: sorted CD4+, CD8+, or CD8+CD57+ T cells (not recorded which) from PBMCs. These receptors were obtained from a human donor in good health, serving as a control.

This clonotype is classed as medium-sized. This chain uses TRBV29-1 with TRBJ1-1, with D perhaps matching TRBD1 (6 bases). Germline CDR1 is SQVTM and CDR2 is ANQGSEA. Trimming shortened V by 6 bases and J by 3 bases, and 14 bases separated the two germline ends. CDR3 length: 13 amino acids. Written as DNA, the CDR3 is TGCAGCGTGAGACAGGCATGGGACACTGAAGCTTTCTTT. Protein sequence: CSVRQAWDTEAFF.

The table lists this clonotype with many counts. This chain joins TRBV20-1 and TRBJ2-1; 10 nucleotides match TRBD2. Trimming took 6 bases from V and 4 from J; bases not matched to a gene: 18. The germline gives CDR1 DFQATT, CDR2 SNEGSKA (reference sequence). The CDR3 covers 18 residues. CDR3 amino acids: CSAPPSGGAVGRYNEQFF. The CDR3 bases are TGCAGTGCCCCGCCCAGCGGGGGGGCTGTAGGCCGATACAATGAGCAGTTCTTC.

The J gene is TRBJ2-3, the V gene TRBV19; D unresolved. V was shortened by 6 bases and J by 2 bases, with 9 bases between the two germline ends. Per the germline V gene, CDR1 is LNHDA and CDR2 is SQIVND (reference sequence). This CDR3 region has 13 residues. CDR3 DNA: TGTGCCAGTAGAAGAGGAGCCACAGATACGCAGTATTTT. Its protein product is CASRRGATDTQYF.

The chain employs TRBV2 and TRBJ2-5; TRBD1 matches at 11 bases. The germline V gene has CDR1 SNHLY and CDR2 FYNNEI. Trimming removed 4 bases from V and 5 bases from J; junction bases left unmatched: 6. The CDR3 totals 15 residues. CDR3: CASSGTGGSEETQYF. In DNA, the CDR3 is TGTGCCAGCAGTGGGACAGGGGGCAGCGAGGAGACCCAGTACTTC.

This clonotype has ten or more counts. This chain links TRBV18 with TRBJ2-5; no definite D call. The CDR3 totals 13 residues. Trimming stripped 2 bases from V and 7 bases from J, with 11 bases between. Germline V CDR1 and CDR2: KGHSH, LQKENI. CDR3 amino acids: CASSPVDVGTQYF. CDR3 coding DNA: TGTGCCAGCTCACCAGTCGATGTGGGGACCCAGTACTTC.

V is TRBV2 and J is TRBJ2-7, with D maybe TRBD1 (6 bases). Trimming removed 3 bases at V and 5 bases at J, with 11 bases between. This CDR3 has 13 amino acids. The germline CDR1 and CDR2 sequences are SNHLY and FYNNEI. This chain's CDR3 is CASSESGDHEQYF. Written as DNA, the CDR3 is TGTGCCAGCAGTGAGTCAGGGGACCACGAGCAGTACTTC.

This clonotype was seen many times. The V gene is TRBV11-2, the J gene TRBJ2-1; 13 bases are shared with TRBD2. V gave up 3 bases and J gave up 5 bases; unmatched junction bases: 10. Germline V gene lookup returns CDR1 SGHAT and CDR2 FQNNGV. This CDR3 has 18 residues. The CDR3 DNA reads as TGTGCCAGCAGCTTCTCACTAGCGGGGGGGCGGGTAAACAATGAGCAGTTCTTC. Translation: CASSFSLAGGRVNNEQFF.

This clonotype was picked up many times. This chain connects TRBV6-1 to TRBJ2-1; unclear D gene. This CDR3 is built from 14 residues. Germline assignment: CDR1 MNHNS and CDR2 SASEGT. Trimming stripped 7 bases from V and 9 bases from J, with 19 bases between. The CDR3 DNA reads TGTGCCAGCACACATTCCGGGCCACCCAGTGAGCAGTTCTTC. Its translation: CASTHSGPPSEQFF.

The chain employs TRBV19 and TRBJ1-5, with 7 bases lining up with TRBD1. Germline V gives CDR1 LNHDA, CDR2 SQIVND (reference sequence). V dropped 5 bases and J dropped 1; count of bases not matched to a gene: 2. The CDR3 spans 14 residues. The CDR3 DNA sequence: TGTGCCAGTAGTGAGACAGGGAGCAATCAGCCCCAGCATTTT. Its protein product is CASSETGSNQPQHF.

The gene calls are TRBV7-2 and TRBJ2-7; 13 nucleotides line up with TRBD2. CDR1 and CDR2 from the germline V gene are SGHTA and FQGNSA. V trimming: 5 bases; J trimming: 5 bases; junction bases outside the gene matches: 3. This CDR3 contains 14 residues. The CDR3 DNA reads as TGTGCCAGCAGCAGGACTAGCGGGGGAAACGAGCAGTACTTC. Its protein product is CASSRTSGGNEQYF.

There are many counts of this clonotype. The CDR3 bases are TGTGCCAGCAGTTACTGGGGGTCGCGGGCCAAAAACATTCAGTACTTC. Amino acids: CASSYWGSRAKNIQYF. V and J are TRBV6-5 and TRBJ2-4; D may correspond to TRBD1 or TRBD2 (5 bases each). Deletions cut 1 base from V and 1 base from J, with 11 bases between. Germline values: CDR1 MNHEY, CDR2 SVGAGI. The CDR3 has 16 residues.

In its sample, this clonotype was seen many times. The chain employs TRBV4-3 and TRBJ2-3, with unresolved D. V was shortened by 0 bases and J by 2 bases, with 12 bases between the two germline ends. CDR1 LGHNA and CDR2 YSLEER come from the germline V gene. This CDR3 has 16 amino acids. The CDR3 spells CASSQDRATYTDTQYF. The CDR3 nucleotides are TGCGCCAGCAGCCAAGATAGGGCGACGTACACAGATACGCAGTATTTT.

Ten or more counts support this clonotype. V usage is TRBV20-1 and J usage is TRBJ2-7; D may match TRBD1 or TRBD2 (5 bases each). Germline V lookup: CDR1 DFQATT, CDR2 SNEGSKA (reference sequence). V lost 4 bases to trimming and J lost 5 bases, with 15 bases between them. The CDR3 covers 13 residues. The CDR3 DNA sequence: TGCAGTGCTAAAGGGACGGTGGCCAACGAGCAGTACTTC. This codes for CSAKGTVANEQYF.

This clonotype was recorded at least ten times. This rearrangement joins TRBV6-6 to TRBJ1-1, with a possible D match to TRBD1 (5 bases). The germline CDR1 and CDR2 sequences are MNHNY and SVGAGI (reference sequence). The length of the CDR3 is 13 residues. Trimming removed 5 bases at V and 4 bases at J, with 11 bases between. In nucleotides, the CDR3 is TGTGCCAGCAGTCAGACAGAGGCCACTGAAGCTTTCTTT. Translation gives CASSQTEATEAFF.

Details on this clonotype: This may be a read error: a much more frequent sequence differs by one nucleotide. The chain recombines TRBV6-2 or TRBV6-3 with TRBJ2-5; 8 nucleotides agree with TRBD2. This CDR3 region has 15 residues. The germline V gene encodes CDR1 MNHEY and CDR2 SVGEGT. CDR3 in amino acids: CASSYRGLGQETRYF. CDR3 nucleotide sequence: TGTGCCAGCAGTTATAGGGGACTAGGTCAAGAGACCCGGTACTTC.

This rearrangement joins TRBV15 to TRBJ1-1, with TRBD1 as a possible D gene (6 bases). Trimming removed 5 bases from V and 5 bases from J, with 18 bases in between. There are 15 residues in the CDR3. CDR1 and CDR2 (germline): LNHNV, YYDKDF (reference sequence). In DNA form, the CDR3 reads TGTGCCACCAGCTCAGATCGGGGAGGGGGAACTGAAGCTTTCTTT. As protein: CATSSDRGGGTEAFF.

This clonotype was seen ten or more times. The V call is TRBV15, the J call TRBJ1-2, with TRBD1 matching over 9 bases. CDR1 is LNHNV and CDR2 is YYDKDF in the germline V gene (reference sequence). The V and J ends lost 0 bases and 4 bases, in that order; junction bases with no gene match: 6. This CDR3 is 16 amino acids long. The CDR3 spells CATSRDYQGQGYGYTF. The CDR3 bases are TGTGCCACCAGCAGAGATTACCAGGGACAGGGCTATGGCTACACCTTC.

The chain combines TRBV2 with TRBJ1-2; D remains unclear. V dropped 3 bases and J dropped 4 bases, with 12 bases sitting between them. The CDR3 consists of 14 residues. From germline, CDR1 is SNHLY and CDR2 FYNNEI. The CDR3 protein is CASSDIGDFYGYTF. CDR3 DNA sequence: TGTGCCAGCAGTGATATCGGCGACTTCTATGGCTACACCTTC. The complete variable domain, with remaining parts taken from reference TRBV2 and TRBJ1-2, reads EPEVTQTPSHQVTQMGQEVILRCVPISNHLYFYWYRQILGQKVEFLVSFYNNEISEKSEIFDDQFSVERPDGSNFTLKIRSTKLEDSAMYFCASSDIGDFYGYTFGSGTRLTVV.

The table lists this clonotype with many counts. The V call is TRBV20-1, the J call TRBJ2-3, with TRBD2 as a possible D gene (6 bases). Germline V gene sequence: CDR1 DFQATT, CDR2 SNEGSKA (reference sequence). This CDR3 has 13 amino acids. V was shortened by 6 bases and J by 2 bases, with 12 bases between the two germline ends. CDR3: CSAQAGFTDTQYF. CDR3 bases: TGCAGTGCACAGGCGGGATTCACAGATACGCAGTATTTT.

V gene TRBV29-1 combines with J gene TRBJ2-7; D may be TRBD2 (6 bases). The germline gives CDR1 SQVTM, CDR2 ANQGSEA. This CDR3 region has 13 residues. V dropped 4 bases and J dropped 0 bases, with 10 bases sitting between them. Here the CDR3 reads CSVVPGDSYEQYF. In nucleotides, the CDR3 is TGCAGCGTTGTTCCGGGGGACTCCTACGAGCAGTACTTC.

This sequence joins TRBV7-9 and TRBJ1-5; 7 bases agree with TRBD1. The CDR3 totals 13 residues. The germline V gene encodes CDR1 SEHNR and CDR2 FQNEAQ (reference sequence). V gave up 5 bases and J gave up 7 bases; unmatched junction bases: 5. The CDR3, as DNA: TGTGCCAGCAGCCCAGGGGGGGGACAGCCCCAGCATTTT. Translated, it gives CASSPGGGQPQHF.

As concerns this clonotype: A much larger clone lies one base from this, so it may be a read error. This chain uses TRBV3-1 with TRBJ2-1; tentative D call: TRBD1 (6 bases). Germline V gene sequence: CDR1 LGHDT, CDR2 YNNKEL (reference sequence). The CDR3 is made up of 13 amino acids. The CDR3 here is CASSIQGGNEQLF. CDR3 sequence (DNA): TGTGCCAGCAGCATACAGGGTGGCAATGAGCAGCTCTTC.